This TCR beta chain was documented in a study of regulatory dendritic cells for organ transplantation. Assay used: immunoSEQ multiplex PCR; TCRdb lists only in-frame clones, some missing. The sample has 35,000 to 40,000 clones; 75% to 95% are singletons. The germline V gene encodes CDR1 LNHDA and CDR2 SQIVND (reference sequence). J gave up 5 bases and V 3 bases, and 5 bases lay outside the gene matches. The CDR3 runs 14 residues. Sequenced material: naive CD8+ T cells from blood. Subset in this sample: CD45RA+ naive T cells. The V and J genes are TRBV19 and TRBJ2-5; 8 nucleotides line up with TRBD2. This TCR was sampled from a human donor in good health. This chain's CDR3 is CASSMWREDETQYF. CDR3 nucleotides: TGTGCCAGTAGTATGTGGCGGGAGGATGAGACCCAGTACTTC.